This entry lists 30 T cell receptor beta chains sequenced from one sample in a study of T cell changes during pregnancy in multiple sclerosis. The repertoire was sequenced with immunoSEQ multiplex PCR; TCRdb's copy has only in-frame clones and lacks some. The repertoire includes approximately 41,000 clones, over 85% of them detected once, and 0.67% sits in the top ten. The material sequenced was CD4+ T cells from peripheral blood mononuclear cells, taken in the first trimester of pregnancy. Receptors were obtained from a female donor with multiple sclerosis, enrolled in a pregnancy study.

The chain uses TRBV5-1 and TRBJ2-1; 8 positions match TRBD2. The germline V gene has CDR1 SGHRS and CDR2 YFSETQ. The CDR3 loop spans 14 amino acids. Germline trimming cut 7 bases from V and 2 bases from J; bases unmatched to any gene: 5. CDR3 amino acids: CASGPGLAYNEQFF. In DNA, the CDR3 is TGCGCCAGCGGCCCGGGACTAGCCTACAATGAGCAGTTCTTC. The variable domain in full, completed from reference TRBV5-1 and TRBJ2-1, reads KAGVTQTPRYLIKTRGQQVTLSCSPISGHRSVSWYQQTPGQGLQFLFEYFSETQRNKGNFPGRFSGRQFSNSRSEMNVSTLELGDSALYLCASGPGLAYNEQFFGPGTRLTVL.

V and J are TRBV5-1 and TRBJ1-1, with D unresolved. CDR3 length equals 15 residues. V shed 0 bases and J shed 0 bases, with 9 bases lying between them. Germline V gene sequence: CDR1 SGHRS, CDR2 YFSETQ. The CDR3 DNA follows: TGCGCCAGCAGCTTGGGTCACAGCATGAACACTGAAGCTTTCTTT. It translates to CASSLGHSMNTEAFF.

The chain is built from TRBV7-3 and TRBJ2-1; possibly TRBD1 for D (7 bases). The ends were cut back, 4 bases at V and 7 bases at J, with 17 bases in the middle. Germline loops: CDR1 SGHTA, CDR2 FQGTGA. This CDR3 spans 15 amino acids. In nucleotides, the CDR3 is TGTGCCAGCAGCTCGAACGGACAGGAGGGGAATGAGCAGTTCTTC. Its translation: CASSSNGQEGNEQFF.

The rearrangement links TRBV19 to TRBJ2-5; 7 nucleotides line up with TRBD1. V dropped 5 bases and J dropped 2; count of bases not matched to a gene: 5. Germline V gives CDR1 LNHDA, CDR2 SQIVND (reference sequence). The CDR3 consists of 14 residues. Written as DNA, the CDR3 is TGTGCCAGTAGTCCAACAGGGGTTCAAGAGACCCAGTACTTC. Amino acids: CASSPTGVQETQYF.

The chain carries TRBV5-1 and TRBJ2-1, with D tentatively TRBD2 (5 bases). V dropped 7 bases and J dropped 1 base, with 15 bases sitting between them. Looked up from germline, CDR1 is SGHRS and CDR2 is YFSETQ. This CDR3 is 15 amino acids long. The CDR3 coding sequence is TGCGCCAGCGGCCCCCCTAGCTCTTCCTACAATGAGCAGTTCTTC. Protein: CASGPPSSSYNEQFF.

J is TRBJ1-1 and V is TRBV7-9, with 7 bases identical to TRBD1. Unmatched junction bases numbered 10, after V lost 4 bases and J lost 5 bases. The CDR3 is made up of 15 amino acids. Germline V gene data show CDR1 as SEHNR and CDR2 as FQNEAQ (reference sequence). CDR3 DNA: TGTGCCAGCAGCTCCTTGACAGGGTTAGGGACTGAAGCTTTCTTT. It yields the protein CASSSLTGLGTEAFF.

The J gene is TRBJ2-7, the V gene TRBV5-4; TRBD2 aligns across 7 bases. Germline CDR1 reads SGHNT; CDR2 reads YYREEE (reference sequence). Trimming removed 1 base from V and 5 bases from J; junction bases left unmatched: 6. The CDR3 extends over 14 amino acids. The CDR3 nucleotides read TGTGCCAGCAGCTTGAAGGGCGGGAGACACGAGCAGTACTTC. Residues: CASSLKGGRHEQYF.

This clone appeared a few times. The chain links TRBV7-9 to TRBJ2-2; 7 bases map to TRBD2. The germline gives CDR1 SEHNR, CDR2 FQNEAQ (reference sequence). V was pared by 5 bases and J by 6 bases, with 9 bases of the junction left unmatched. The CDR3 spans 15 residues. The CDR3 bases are TGTGCCAGCAGCCACCGGCCGGGGGGTGCCGGGGAGCTGTTTTTT. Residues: CASSHRPGGAGELFF.

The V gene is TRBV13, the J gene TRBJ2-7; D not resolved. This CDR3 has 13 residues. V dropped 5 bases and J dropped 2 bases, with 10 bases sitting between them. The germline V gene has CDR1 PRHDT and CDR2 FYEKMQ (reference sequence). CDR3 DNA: TGTGCCAGCAGCCCACTCCCTGCCTACGAGCAGTACTTC. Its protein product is CASSPLPAYEQYF.

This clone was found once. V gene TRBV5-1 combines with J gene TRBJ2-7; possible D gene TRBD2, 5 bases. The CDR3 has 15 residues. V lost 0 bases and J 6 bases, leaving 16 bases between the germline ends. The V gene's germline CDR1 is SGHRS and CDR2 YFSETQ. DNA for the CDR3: TGCGCCAGCAGCTTGGAAGGGCGGACTTTGGGCGAGCAGTACTTC. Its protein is CASSLEGRTLGEQYF.

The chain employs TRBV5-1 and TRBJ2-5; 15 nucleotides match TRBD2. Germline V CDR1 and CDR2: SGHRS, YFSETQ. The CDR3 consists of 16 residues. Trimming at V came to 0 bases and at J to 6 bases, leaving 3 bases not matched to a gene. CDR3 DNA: TGCGCCAGCAGCTTGGCAGGACTAGCGGGAGGGAAGACCCAGTACTTC. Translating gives CASSLAGLAGGKTQYF.

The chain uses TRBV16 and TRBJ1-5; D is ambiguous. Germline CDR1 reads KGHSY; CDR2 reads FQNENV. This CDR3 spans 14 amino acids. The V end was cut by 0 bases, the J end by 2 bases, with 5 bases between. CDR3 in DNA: TGTGCCAGCAGCCAATCCCAGGGCAATCAGCCCCAGCATTTT. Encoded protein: CASSQSQGNQPQHF.

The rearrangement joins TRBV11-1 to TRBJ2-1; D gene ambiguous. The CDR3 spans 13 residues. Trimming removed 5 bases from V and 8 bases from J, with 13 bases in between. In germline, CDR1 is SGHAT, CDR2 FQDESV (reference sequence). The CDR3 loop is CASSPRRADEQFF. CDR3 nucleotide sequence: TGTGCCAGCAGCCCCCGCCGAGCCGATGAGCAGTTCTTC.

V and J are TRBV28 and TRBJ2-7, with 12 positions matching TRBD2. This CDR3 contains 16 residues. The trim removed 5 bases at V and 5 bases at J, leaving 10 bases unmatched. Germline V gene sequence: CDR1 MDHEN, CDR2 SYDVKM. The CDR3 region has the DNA TGTGCCAGCAGTCAGACTAGCGGGGGCGCTGGAAACGAGCAGTACTTC. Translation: CASSQTSGGAGNEQYF.

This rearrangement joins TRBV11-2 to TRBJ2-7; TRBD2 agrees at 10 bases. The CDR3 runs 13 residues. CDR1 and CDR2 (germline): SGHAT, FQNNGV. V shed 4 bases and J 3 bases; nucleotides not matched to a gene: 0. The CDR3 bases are TGTGCCAGCAGCTGGACTAGCGGCTACGAGCAGTACTTC. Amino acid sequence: CASSWTSGYEQYF.

The CDR3 DNA reads as TGTGCCAGCATTACAGGGGGCGCCCCGTCCTACAATGAGCAGTTCTTC. Translating it yields CASITGGAPSYNEQFF. The chain carries TRBV11-2 and TRBJ2-1, with 9 bases lining up with TRBD1. This CDR3 spans 16 amino acids. V was clipped by 7 bases and J by 1 base; unmatched bases: 8. The germline gives CDR1 SGHAT, CDR2 FQNNGV.

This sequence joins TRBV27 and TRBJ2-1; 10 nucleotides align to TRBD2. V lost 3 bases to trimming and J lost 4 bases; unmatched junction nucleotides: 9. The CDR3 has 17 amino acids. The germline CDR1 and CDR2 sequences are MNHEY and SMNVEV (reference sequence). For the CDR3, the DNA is TGTGCCAGCAGTTTGTTCCCTAGCGGGAGTAGGTACAATGAGCAGTTCTTC. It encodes CASSLFPSGSRYNEQFF.

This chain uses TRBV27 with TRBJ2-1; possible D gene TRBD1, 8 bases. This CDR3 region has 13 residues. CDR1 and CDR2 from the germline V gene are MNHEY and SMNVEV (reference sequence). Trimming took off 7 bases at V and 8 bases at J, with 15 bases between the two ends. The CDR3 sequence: CASTRQGRDEQFF. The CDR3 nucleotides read TGTGCCAGCACCCGACAGGGGAGGGATGAGCAGTTCTTC.

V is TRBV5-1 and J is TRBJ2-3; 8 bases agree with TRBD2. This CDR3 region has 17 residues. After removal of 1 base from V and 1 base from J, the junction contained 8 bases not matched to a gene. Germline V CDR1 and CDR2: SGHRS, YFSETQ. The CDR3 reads CASSLSLETSGTDTQYF. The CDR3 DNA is TGCGCCAGCAGCTTGAGTTTAGAGACTAGCGGCACAGATACGCAGTATTTT.

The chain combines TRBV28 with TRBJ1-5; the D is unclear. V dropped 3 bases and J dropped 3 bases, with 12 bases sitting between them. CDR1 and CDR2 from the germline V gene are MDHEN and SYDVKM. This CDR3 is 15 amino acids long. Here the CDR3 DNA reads TGTGCCAGCAGTTTGGCCAGGCACGCCAATCAGCCCCAGCATTTT. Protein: CASSLARHANQPQHF.

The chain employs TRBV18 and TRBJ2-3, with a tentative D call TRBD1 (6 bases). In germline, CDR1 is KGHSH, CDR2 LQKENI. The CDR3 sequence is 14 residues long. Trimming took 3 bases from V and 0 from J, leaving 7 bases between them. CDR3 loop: CASSPGASTDTQYF. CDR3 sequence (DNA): TGTGCCAGCTCACCGGGGGCTAGCACAGATACGCAGTATTTT.

The CDR3 sequence is CASSKARPPIIQETQYF. The CDR3 region has the DNA TGTGCCAGCAGCAAAGCGCGTCCGCCAATAATCCAAGAGACCCAGTACTTC. The rearrangement joins TRBV21-1 to TRBJ2-5; TRBD2 is taken as the D call from the table, unchecked against the DNA. TRBV21-1 is recorded as a pseudogene. The CDR3 spans 17 residues.

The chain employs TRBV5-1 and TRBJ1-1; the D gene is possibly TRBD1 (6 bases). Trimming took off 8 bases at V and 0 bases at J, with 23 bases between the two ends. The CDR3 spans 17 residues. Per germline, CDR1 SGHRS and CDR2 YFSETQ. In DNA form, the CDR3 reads TGCGCCAGTTTAGAACAGGGCACCGGAAGATTGAACACTGAAGCTTTCTTT. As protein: CASLEQGTGRLNTEAFF. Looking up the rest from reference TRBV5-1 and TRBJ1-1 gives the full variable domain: KAGVTQTPRYLIKTRGQQVTLSCSPISGHRSVSWYQQTPGQGLQFLFEYFSETQRNKGNFPGRFSGRQFSNSRSEMNVSTLELGDSALYLCASLEQGTGRLNTEAFFGQGTRLTVV.

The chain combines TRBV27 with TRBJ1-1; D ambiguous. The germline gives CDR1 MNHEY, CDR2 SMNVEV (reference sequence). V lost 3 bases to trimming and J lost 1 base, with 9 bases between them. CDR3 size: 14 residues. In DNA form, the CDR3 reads TGTGCCAGCAGTTTCCGGCAGGCGAACACTGAAGCTTTCTTT. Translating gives CASSFRQANTEAFF.

The CDR3 nucleotides are TGTGCCAGTAGTCCCGGGAGTCAAGACGAGCAGTACTTC. It yields the protein CASSPGSQDEQYF. This rearrangement joins TRBV19 to TRBJ2-7, with D possibly TRBD2 on 6 matching bases. With 5 bases removed from V and 5 bases from J, the gap between germline ends came to 13 bases. Looked up from germline, CDR1 is LNHDA and CDR2 is SQIVND (reference sequence). The CDR3 is 13 residues long.

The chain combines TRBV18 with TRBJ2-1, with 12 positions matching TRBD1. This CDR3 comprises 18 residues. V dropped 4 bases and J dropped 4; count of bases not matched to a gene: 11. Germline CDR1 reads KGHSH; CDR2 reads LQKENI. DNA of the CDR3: TGTGCCAGCTCACAGGGACAGGGGGCGCGTGTTGGGTACAATGAGCAGTTCTTC. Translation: CASSQGQGARVGYNEQFF.

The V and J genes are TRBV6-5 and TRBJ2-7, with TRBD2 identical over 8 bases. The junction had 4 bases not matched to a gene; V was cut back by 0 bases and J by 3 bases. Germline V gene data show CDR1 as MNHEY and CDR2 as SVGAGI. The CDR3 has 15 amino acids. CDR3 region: CASSYSRLAGYEQYF. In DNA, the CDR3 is TGTGCCAGCAGTTACTCGAGGCTAGCGGGCTACGAGCAGTACTTC.

The CDR3 is CASSLVGLAGGADTQYF. Written as DNA, the CDR3 is TGTGCCAGCAGCTTGGTCGGGCTAGCGGGAGGTGCGGATACGCAGTATTTT. The V call is TRBV5-4, the J call TRBJ2-3; 11 nucleotides agree with TRBD2. This CDR3 is 17 amino acids long. The junction had 9 bases not matched to a gene; V was cut back by 0 bases and J by 6 bases. Germline CDR1 SGHNT, CDR2 YYREEE (reference sequence). Combining the CDR3 with reference TRBV5-4 and TRBJ2-3 gives the whole variable domain ETGVTQSPTHLIKTRGQQVTLRCSSQSGHNTVSWYQQALGQGPQFIFQYYREEENGRGNFPPRFSGLQFPNYSSELNVNALELDDSALYLCASSLVGLAGGADTQYFGPGTRLTVL.

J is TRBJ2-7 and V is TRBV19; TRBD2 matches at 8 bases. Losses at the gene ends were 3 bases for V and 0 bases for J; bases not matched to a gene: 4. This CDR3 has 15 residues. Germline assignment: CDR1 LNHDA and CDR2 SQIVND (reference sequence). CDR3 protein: CASSILGGASYEQYF. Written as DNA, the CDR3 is TGTGCCAGTAGTATTCTCGGGGGGGCCTCCTACGAGCAGTACTTC.

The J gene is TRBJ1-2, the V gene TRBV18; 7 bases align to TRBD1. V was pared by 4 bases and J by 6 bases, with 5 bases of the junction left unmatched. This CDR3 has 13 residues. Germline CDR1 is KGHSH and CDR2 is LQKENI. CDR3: CASSLQGWNGYTF. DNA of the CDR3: TGTGCCAGCTCACTACAGGGGTGGAATGGCTACACCTTC. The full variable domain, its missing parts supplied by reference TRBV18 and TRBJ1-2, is NAGVMQNPRHLVRRRGQEARLRCSPMKGHSHVYWYRQLPEEGLKFMVYLQKENIIDESGMPKERFSAEFPKEGPSILRIQQVVRGDSAAYFCASSLQGWNGYTFGSGTRLTVV.